This TCR beta chain stems from a study of identical twins. Study-level points and caveats: Cross-sectional statistics, not tracking of the same donors, supported the conclusions. With abundant cord blood beta clonotypes, insertions were fewer; memory repertoires showed no such pattern.

Germline V CDR1 and CDR2: MGHRA, YSYEKL. The CDR3 sequence is 14 residues long. The V end was cut by 0 bases, the J end by 3 bases, with 9 bases between. Template switching introduced a universal primer site, and the cDNA bore unique molecular identifiers. TCRdb processed the 5' RACE reads anew with MiXCR; each CDR3 protein has one entry. The profile shows more than 600,000 distinct CDR3 sequences, about 20% of them singletons. Notes on this clonotype: Its antigen is not known.

A further study also used this sample, focusing on T cells expressing NK-cell markers. That paper notes: Dominant NKG2C+ clonotypes accounted for roughly 1.0-7.0% of CD8+ T cells in more than five donors.

The TCR was taken from a young woman in good health. Sequencing input: PBMCs. The J gene is TRBJ2-7, the V gene TRBV4-1, with D possibly matching TRBD2 (6 bases). The DNA of the CDR3 is TGCGCCAGCAGCCAAGATCCCGGGGGCTACGAGCAGTACTTC. Amino acids: CASSQDPGGYEQYF.